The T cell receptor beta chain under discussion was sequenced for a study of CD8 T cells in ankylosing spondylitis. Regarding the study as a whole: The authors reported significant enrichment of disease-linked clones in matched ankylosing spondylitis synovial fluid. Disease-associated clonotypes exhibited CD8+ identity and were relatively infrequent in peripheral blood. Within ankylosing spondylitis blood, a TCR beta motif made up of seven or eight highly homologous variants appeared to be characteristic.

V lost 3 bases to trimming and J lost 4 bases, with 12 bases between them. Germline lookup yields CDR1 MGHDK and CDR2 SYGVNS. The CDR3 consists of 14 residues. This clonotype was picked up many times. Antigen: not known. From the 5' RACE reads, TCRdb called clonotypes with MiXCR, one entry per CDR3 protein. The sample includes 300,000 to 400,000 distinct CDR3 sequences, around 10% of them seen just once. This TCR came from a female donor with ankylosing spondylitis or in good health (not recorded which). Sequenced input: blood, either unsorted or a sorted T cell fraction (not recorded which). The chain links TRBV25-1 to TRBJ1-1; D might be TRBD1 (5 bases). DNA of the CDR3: TGTGCCAGCAGTGATTGGGGGTCCGGCACTGAAGCTTTCTTT. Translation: CASSDWGSGTEAFF.